This paragraph reports one T cell receptor beta chain. Patients all relapsed after autologous stem cell transplantation, and there was variation in brentuximab vedotin exposure. These data belong to a study of PD-1 blockade in classical Hodgkin lymphoma. Produced via immunoSEQ multiplex PCR; TCRdb's table is partial and in-frame only. This table holds approximately 150,000 clones, less than 80% found once. The starting material was peripheral blood mononuclear cells (PBMCs), obtained before the second cycle of nivolumab. This receptor was identified in a human donor with classical Hodgkin lymphoma.

CDR3 DNA: TGTGCCAGCAGTCCACGGACAGAAAGTAATGAAAAACTGTTTTTT. Translation gives CASSPRTESNEKLFF. The gene calls are TRBV28 and TRBJ1-4; D is perhaps TRBD1 (6 bases). The CDR3 has 15 residues. Trimming took 5 bases from V and 4 from J, leaving 14 bases between them. In germline, CDR1 is MDHEN, CDR2 SYDVKM. Full variable domain (missing parts from reference TRBV28 and TRBJ1-4): DVKVTQSSRYLVKRTGEKVFLECVQDMDHENMFWYRQDPGLGLRLIYFSYDVKMKEKGDIPEGYSVSREKKERFSLILESASTNQTSMYLCASSPRTESNEKLFFGSGTQLSVL.